These 23 T cell receptor beta chains were sequenced from one sample in a study of shared clonotypes between healthy human individuals. Sequenced by immunoSEQ multiplex PCR; TCRdb stores in-frame clones only, minus some. The top ten clones hold approximately 24% of a sample with 90,000 to 120,000 clones, roughly 66% of them seen once. Sequenced input: memory CD8+ T cells sorted from blood. Subset specified: CD45RO+ cells pooled with CCR7-negative TemRA cells. The receptors were gathered from a woman aged 30 to 39 in good health.

This clone has a handful of counts. This chain uses TRBV5-1 with TRBJ2-1, with 9 bases that match TRBD2. The CDR3 has 14 residues. The V gene end was trimmed by 2 bases and the J gene end by 7 bases; junction bases not matched to a gene: 4. Germline CDR1 SGHRS, CDR2 YFSETQ. CDR3 residues: CASSFSGSLNEQFF. The CDR3 DNA is TGCGCCAGCAGCTTTAGCGGGAGCCTTAATGAGCAGTTCTTC.

This clone was seen more than once but under ten times. The chain joins TRBV19 to TRBJ2-1; 12 nucleotides match TRBD2. With 3 bases clipped from V and 2 bases from J, the junction kept 2 bases outside the gene matches. CDR1 is LNHDA and CDR2 is SQIVND in the germline V gene (reference sequence). This CDR3 is built from 16 residues. As DNA, the CDR3 is TGTGCCAGTAGTATCCGACTAGCGGGAGCCTACAATGAGCAGTTCTTC. It specifies CASSIRLAGAYNEQFF.

The chain links TRBV9 to TRBJ2-1, with D possibly called TRBD1 or TRBD2 (5 bases each). Between the trimmed V and J ends, which lost 0 bases and 1 base, there was a span of 8 bases. The CDR3 extends over 15 amino acids. CDR1 and CDR2 (germline): SGDLS, YYNGEE. For the CDR3, the DNA is TGTGCCAGCAGCGTAGCTTGGGGGTCCTACAATGAGCAGTTCTTC. Residues: CASSVAWGSYNEQFF.

For this clone: A read error is likely here: a far larger clone is one base away. The CDR3 sequence: CASYTSSYEQYF. In DNA form, the CDR3 reads TGTGCCAGCTACACCAGCTCCTACGAGCAGTACTTC. This chain joins TRBV27 and TRBJ2-5; D unresolved. The J call is doubtful: the DNA matches TRBJ2-7 better. Germline CDR1 is MNHEY and CDR2 is SMNVEV (reference sequence). The CDR3 spans 12 residues.

This clone was observed a few times. V usage is TRBV9 and J usage is TRBJ1-3; D is undetermined. V dropped 3 bases and J dropped 8 bases, with 6 bases sitting between them. From germline, CDR1 is SGDLS and CDR2 YYNGEE. The CDR3 loop spans 11 amino acids. The DNA of the CDR3 is TGTGCCAGCAGCGATGGTGACACCATATATTTT. Protein product: CASSDGDTIYF. Variable domain in full (rest from reference TRBV9 and TRBJ1-3): DSGVTQTPKHLITATGQRVTLRCSPRSGDLSVYWYQQSLDQGLQFLIQYYNGEERAKGNILERFSAQQFPDLHSELNLSSLELGDSALYFCASSDGDTIYFGEGSWLTVV.

This clone was counted a few times. The genes are TRBV15 and TRBJ2-7; D is unresolved. Deletions cut 0 bases from V and 6 bases from J, with 15 bases between. This CDR3 has 15 residues. Germline CDR1 and CDR2: LNHNV and YYDKDF (reference sequence). The chain's CDR3 is CATSRDRSPLAEQYF. The CDR3 nucleotides read TGTGCCACCAGCAGAGATCGGAGCCCGCTCGCCGAGCAGTACTTC. Full variable domain (missing parts from reference TRBV15 and TRBJ2-7): DAMVIQNPRYQVTQFGKPVTLSCSQTLNHNVMYWYQQKSSQAPKLLFHYYDKDFNNEADTPDNFQSRRPNTSFCFLDIRSPGLGDTAMYLCATSRDRSPLAEQYFGPGTRLTVT.

The V gene is TRBV2, the J gene TRBJ2-3, with D unresolved. This CDR3 spans 15 amino acids. Per germline, CDR1 SNHLY and CDR2 FYNNEI. Trimming took off 5 bases at V and 6 bases at J, with 18 bases between the two ends. In nucleotides, the CDR3 is TGTGCCAGCAGTTGGCCTCAAACTCCGAAGGATACGCAGTATTTT. It is translated as CASSWPQTPKDTQYF.

V usage is TRBV4-2 and J usage is TRBJ2-5; 8 positions agree with TRBD2. CDR3 size: 16 residues. The V and J ends lost 4 bases and 5 bases, in that order; junction bases with no gene match: 12. Germline CDR1 reads LGHNA; CDR2 reads YNFKEQ. CDR3 coding DNA: TGTGCCAGCAGCCCGAACGCCGGGAGGGGCCACGAGACCCAGTACTTC. It encodes CASSPNAGRGHETQYF.

This clone was seen more than once but under ten times. CDR3: CAISGVGETTEAFF. In nucleotides, the CDR3 is TGTGCCATCAGTGGAGTGGGGGAGACGACTGAAGCTTTCTTT. This chain links TRBV10-3 with TRBJ1-1; maybe TRBD1 (5 bases). The CDR3 loop spans 14 amino acids. Trimming removed 4 bases at V and 5 bases at J, with 14 bases between. Germline lookup yields CDR1 ENHRY and CDR2 SYGVKD.

The chain joins TRBV9 to TRBJ2-7; no definite D call. V lost 4 bases, J lost 1 base, and 15 bases lay in between. CDR3 length equals 15 residues. Germline loops: CDR1 SGDLS, CDR2 YYNGEE. The CDR3 region is CASSIPGSQSYEQYF. The CDR3 DNA reads as TGTGCCAGCAGCATTCCTGGGTCGCAATCCTACGAGCAGTACTTC.

The V call is TRBV4-2, the J call TRBJ2-1, with 9 positions matching TRBD1. The length of the CDR3 is 15 residues. Trimming at V came to 1 base and at J to 8 bases, leaving 6 bases not matched to a gene. Germline lookup yields CDR1 LGHNA and CDR2 YNFKEQ. The CDR3 DNA sequence: TGTGCCAGCAGCCAAGCGGGGGACAGGGCGGATGAGCAGTTCTTC. Its protein product is CASSQAGDRADEQFF.

The chain is built from TRBV5-4 and TRBJ2-1; a possible D gene is TRBD1 (5 bases). Germline V lookup: CDR1 SGHNT, CDR2 YYREEE (reference sequence). The CDR3 is made up of 13 amino acids. V lost 9 bases and J lost 1, with 11 bases in between. The CDR3 sequence is CATTDPSYNEQFF. The CDR3 DNA sequence: TGTGCCACGACAGACCCATCCTACAATGAGCAGTTCTTC. Full variable domain (missing parts from reference TRBV5-4 and TRBJ2-1): ETGVTQSPTHLIKTRGQQVTLRCSSQSGHNTVSWYQQALGQGPQFIFQYYREEENGRGNFPPRFSGLQFPNYSSELNVNALELDDSALYLCATTDPSYNEQFFGPGTRLTVL.

This chain joins TRBV15 and TRBJ2-2; no clear D gene. The CDR3 is 16 residues long. V lost 1 base and J lost 4, with 13 bases in between. The germline gives CDR1 LNHNV, CDR2 YYDKDF (reference sequence). The DNA of the CDR3 is TGTGCCACCAGCAGAGGGGGTTATCGTGGCACCGGGGAGCTGTTTTTT. Protein: CATSRGGYRGTGELFF.

The CDR3 spells CASNRYSSYNEQFF. The CDR3, as DNA: TGTGCCAGCAATAGATATAGCTCCTACAATGAGCAGTTCTTC. The gene calls are TRBV2 and TRBJ2-1; no reliable D call. CDR3 length: 14 residues. Germline values: CDR1 SNHLY, CDR2 FYNNEI. Trimming took 7 bases from V and 0 from J, leaving 10 bases between them.

Only a few counts were recorded for this clone. The chain has TRBV2 and TRBJ1-4; D possibly corresponds to TRBD1 (5 bases). This CDR3 spans 14 amino acids. V was shortened by 11 bases and J by 0 bases, with 13 bases between the two germline ends. Looked up from germline, CDR1 is SNHLY and CDR2 is FYNNEI. The CDR3: CAWQEGATNEKLFF. CDR3 sequence (DNA): TGTGCCTGGCAAGAAGGGGCAACTAATGAAAAACTGTTTTTT.

CDR3: CASSVGTIATDTQYF. CDR3 nucleotides: TGTGCCAGCAGCGTCGGGACAATTGCCACAGATACGCAGTATTTT. The gene calls are TRBV7-9 and TRBJ2-3; possible D gene TRBD1, 6 bases. Trimming took off 5 bases at V and 2 bases at J, with 14 bases between the two ends. CDR3 length: 15 residues. The germline V gene encodes CDR1 SEHNR and CDR2 FQNEAQ (reference sequence).

Details on this clone: This sample also contains other DNA sequences that code for the same CDR3. The chain is built from TRBV28 and TRBJ2-1; the match to TRBD2 covers 9 bases. The junction had 2 bases not matched to a gene; V was cut back by 1 base and J by 4 bases. CDR1 and CDR2 from the germline V gene are MDHEN and SYDVKM. The CDR3 is made up of 15 amino acids. The CDR3 DNA follows: TGTGCCAGCAGTTTATTAGCGGGAGTATACAATGAGCAGTTCTTC. Translated: CASSLLAGVYNEQFF. Full variable domain (remainder filled in from reference TRBV28 and TRBJ2-1): DVKVTQSSRYLVKRTGEKVFLECVQDMDHENMFWYRQDPGLGLRLIYFSYDVKMKEKGDIPEGYSVSREKKERFSLILESASTNQTSMYLCASSLLAGVYNEQFFGPGTRLTVL.

The chain links TRBV29-1 to TRBJ1-1; 11 bases map to TRBD1. This CDR3 has 12 amino acids. The ends lost 6 bases at V and 5 bases at J; junction bases unmatched: 2. Germline V lookup: CDR1 SQVTM, CDR2 ANQGSEA. The CDR3 region has the DNA TGCAGCGTAGGACAGGGGGCAACTGAAGCTTTCTTT. The encoded protein is CSVGQGATEAFF.

The V and J genes are TRBV27 and TRBJ2-1; perhaps TRBD1 as D (6 bases). Germline CDR1 MNHEY, CDR2 SMNVEV (reference sequence). The germline V and J ends were trimmed by 3 bases and 5 bases, with 11 bases remaining between them. The CDR3 is 14 residues long. As DNA, the CDR3 is TGTGCCAGCAGTTTCACAGGGAACCACAATGAGCAGTTCTTC. Translated, it gives CASSFTGNHNEQFF.

The chain has TRBV10-3 and TRBJ1-4; TRBD1 is a possible D gene (6 bases). Germline CDR1 is ENHRY and CDR2 is SYGVKD. The CDR3 contains 14 residues. Trimming took 4 bases from V and 4 from J, leaving 10 bases between them. This CDR3 is CAISGAGVNEKLFF. CDR3 nucleotides: TGTGCCATCAGTGGAGCAGGGGTTAATGAAAAACTGTTTTTT.

Points on this clone: A read error may produce the germline difference seen at one junction end. The chain employs TRBV5-5 and TRBJ2-7; 9 bases are a match to TRBD2. This CDR3 contains 13 residues. CDR1 SGHKS and CDR2 YYEKEE come from the germline V gene (reference sequence). The CDR3: CARSLLAGYEQYF. Here the CDR3 DNA reads TGTGCCAGAAGCTTGCTAGCGGGATACGAGCAGTACTTC.

This clone showed up just a few times. The chain links TRBV6-1 to TRBJ2-7; D is possibly TRBD1 or TRBD2 (5 bases each). The CDR3 contains 15 residues. Between the trimmed V and J ends, which lost 1 base and 0 bases, there was a span of 10 bases. CDR1 and CDR2 from the germline V gene are MNHNS and SASEGT. CDR3: CASSEDGASSYEQYF. The CDR3 region has the DNA TGTGCCAGCAGTGAAGACGGGGCAAGCTCCTACGAGCAGTACTTC.

This clone occurred many times. The chain is built from TRBV28 and TRBJ2-1; 7 bases match TRBD1. Germline V gene sequence: CDR1 MDHEN, CDR2 SYDVKM. V lost 5 bases and J lost 4; bases outside the gene matches: 8. The CDR3 totals 15 residues. The CDR3 DNA is TGTGCCAGCAGTCCCCCCAGGGACAGTTACAATGAGCAGTTCTTC. It codes for CASSPPRDSYNEQFF.